The 28 T cell receptor beta chains reported below all come from one sample, sequenced in a study of shared clonotypes between healthy human individuals. The repertoire was sequenced with immunoSEQ multiplex PCR; TCRdb's copy has only in-frame clones and lacks some. The table includes 2.3 million or so clones, 85% to 95% detected once. Sequencing input: naive CD4+ T cells from PBMCs. Subset defined: CD45RA+ positively selected. Receptor source: a man aged 18 to 35 in good health. Some clones in this sample may be carry-over from other donors' samples.

The V and J genes are TRBV2 and TRBJ2-5; possible D gene TRBD2, 6 bases. CDR3 length: 13 amino acids. The V end was cut by 7 bases, the J end by 2 bases, with 11 bases between. CDR1 is SNHLY, CDR2 FYNNEI, per germline. The CDR3 is CASTGTLQETQYF. The DNA of the CDR3 is TGTGCCAGCACTGGGACTCTACAAGAGACCCAGTACTTC.

This sequence joins TRBV5-1 and TRBJ2-3, with D perhaps TRBD2 (6 bases). This CDR3 contains 16 residues. Germline assignment: CDR1 SGHRS and CDR2 YFSETQ. Trimming left V 1 base short and J 3 bases short, with 15 bases between. The CDR3 bases are TGCGCCAGCAGCTTGCGAACGGGAGACAGAACAGATACGCAGTATTTT. Encoded protein: CASSLRTGDRTDTQYF.

The V call is TRBV4-2, the J call TRBJ2-5; D ambiguous. The CDR3 loop spans 15 amino acids. V was clipped by 1 base and J by 1 base, with 10 bases between them. The germline gives CDR1 LGHNA, CDR2 YNFKEQ. The CDR3 spells CASSQGGPVQETQYF. Written as DNA, the CDR3 is TGTGCCAGCAGCCAAGGAGGTCCGGTCCAAGAGACCCAGTACTTC.

This chain joins TRBV7-6 and TRBJ2-3; D remains unclear. The CDR3 runs 13 residues. V lost 3 bases and J lost 3, with 7 bases in between. CDR1 is SGHVS and CDR2 is FNYEAQ in the germline V gene. CDR3 residues: CASSLSVTDTQYF. CDR3 bases: TGTGCCAGCAGCTTGAGCGTTACAGATACGCAGTATTTT.

The chain couples TRBV7-2 to TRBJ2-6; 10 positions match TRBD1. The V segment lost 3 bases and the J segment 4 bases; nucleotides outside the gene matches: 6. Germline V gene sequence: CDR1 SGHTA, CDR2 FQGNSA. CDR3 length equals 17 residues. The CDR3 sequence: CASSLTGGAPGANVLTF. The CDR3 DNA reads as TGTGCCAGCAGCTTGACAGGGGGCGCCCCCGGGGCCAACGTCCTGACTTTC.

V gene TRBV5-4 combines with J gene TRBJ1-2; D unresolved. CDR1 is SGHNT, CDR2 YYREEE, per germline (reference sequence). The CDR3 runs 13 residues. Trimming took 4 bases from V and 6 from J, leaving 13 bases between them. The CDR3 coding sequence is TGTGCCAGCAGCCTACCCTTCCGGGATGGCTACACCTTC. This encodes CASSLPFRDGYTF. Looking up the rest from reference TRBV5-4 and TRBJ1-2 gives the full variable domain: ETGVTQSPTHLIKTRGQQVTLRCSSQSGHNTVSWYQQALGQGPQFIFQYYREEENGRGNFPPRFSGLQFPNYSSELNVNALELDDSALYLCASSLPFRDGYTFGSGTRLTVV.

The DNA for the CDR3 is TGTGCCAGCAGTGTTCTAGTTTCTTCAGATACGCAGTATTTT. It encodes CASSVLVSSDTQYF. This chain uses TRBV2 with TRBJ2-3; D is undetermined. Germline V gives CDR1 SNHLY, CDR2 FYNNEI. V was pared by 4 bases and J by 4 bases, with 12 bases between. The CDR3 covers 14 residues.

The genes are TRBV6-6 and TRBJ1-1; D uncertain. CDR1 is MNHNY and CDR2 is SVGAGI in the germline V gene (reference sequence). This CDR3 has 15 residues. V was cut by 6 bases and J by 1 base, with 15 bases left in between. The CDR3 DNA sequence: TGTGCCAGCAGCCACCCTAGAGGCCAGAACACTGAAGCTTTCTTT. Its protein product is CASSHPRGQNTEAFF.

J is TRBJ2-4 and V is TRBV6-1; D uncertain. The CDR3 loop spans 15 amino acids. Trimming removed 1 base from V and 6 bases from J, with 13 bases in between. Germline assignment: CDR1 MNHNS and CDR2 SASEGT. The CDR3 region is CASSEDMGLGNIQYF. The CDR3 nucleotides are TGTGCCAGCAGTGAAGACATGGGGTTAGGAAACATTCAGTACTTC.

This clone was observed once. This chain links TRBV28 with TRBJ2-7; D might be TRBD1 (6 bases). V lost 3 bases and J lost 3, with 15 bases in between. CDR1 is MDHEN and CDR2 is SYDVKM in the germline V gene. This CDR3 has 15 residues. The CDR3 is CASSFQDRFYYEQYF. For the CDR3, the DNA is TGTGCCAGCAGTTTCCAAGACAGGTTCTACTACGAGCAGTACTTC. The full variable domain, completed using reference TRBV28 and TRBJ2-7, is DVKVTQSSRYLVKRTGEKVFLECVQDMDHENMFWYRQDPGLGLRLIYFSYDVKMKEKGDIPEGYSVSREKKERFSLILESASTNQTSMYLCASSFQDRFYYEQYFGPGTRLTVT.

This clone has a handful of counts. The chain has TRBV27 and TRBJ1-4; a possible D gene is TRBD1 (5 bases). V was cut by 0 bases and J by 0 bases, with 5 bases left in between. Looked up from germline, CDR1 is MNHEY and CDR2 is SMNVEV (reference sequence). The CDR3 extends over 15 amino acids. CDR3 bases: TGTGCCAGCAGTTTATCGGGGGCAACTAATGAAAAACTGTTTTTT. Amino acid sequence: CASSLSGATNEKLFF.

This clone was detected once. The chain uses TRBV12-5 and TRBJ2-5; D remains ambiguous. There are 15 residues in the CDR3. The ends were cut back, 1 base at V and 6 bases at J, with 15 bases in the middle. The V gene's germline CDR1 is LGHNT and CDR2 FRNRAP. This CDR3 is CASGLAEGIVQTQYF. CDR3 nucleotides: TGTGCTAGTGGTTTGGCCGAAGGGATCGTGCAGACCCAGTACTTC. Combining the CDR3 with reference TRBV12-5 and TRBJ2-5 gives the whole variable domain DARVTQTPRHKVTEMGQEVTMRCQPILGHNTVFWYRQTMMQGLELLAYFRNRAPLDDSGMPKDRFSAEMPDATLATLKIQPSEPRDSAVYFCASGLAEGIVQTQYFGPGTRLLVL.

The chain uses TRBV5-8 and TRBJ1-4, with D perhaps matching TRBD1 (5 bases). The CDR3 extends over 16 amino acids. Between the trimmed V and J ends, which lost 3 bases and 3 bases, there was a span of 15 bases. Germline V gives CDR1 SGHTS, CDR2 YDEGEE. The CDR3 DNA sequence: TGTGCCAGCAGCTCCCAGGGACGCAGGCCTAATGAAAAACTGTTTTTT. Protein: CASSSQGRRPNEKLFF.

The CDR3 DNA sequence: TGTGCCAGCAGCGGGAGGGCCATATCTGAGCAGTTCTTC. This translates into CASSGRAISEQFF. The chain is built from TRBV7-2 and TRBJ2-1, with TRBD2 matching over 7 bases. The CDR3 extends over 13 amino acids. V was pared by 5 bases and J by 9 bases, with 7 bases of the junction left unmatched. Per the germline V gene, CDR1 is SGHTA and CDR2 is FQGNSA.

The rearrangement joins TRBV7-2 to TRBJ2-1; TRBD2 might be the D (6 bases). Trimming took 1 base from V and 10 from J, leaving 14 bases between them. The germline V gene has CDR1 SGHTA and CDR2 FQGNSA. This CDR3 comprises 14 residues. This CDR3 reads CASSLGPGGDEQFF. In nucleotides, the CDR3 is TGTGCCAGCAGCTTAGGACCTGGAGGGGACGAGCAGTTCTTC.

The V call is TRBV28, the J call TRBJ2-5; D unclear. The ends were cut back, 5 bases at V and 5 bases at J, with 15 bases in the middle. The CDR3 spans 14 residues. The germline V gene encodes CDR1 MDHEN and CDR2 SYDVKM. CDR3 DNA sequence: TGTGCCAGCAGTAAAGTCCGATTTAGGGAGACCCAGTACTTC. It codes for CASSKVRFRETQYF.

In regard to this clone: At the DNA level, this CDR3 is encoded by other sequences in the same sample as well. The rearrangement links TRBV18 to TRBJ2-5; 7 bases align to TRBD1. This CDR3 comprises 14 residues. J lost 3 bases, V lost 3 bases, and 4 bases had no gene match. The V gene's germline CDR1 is KGHSH and CDR2 LQKENI. CDR3 in amino acids: CASSPRQGKETQYF. The CDR3 nucleotides are TGTGCCAGCTCACCCCGACAGGGAAAAGAGACCCAGTACTTC.

The rearrangement links TRBV5-6 to TRBJ2-2; D is ambiguous. The V gene lost 2 bases and the J gene lost 1 base, with 9 bases spanning the gap. The CDR3 runs to 15 residues. Germline lookup yields CDR1 SGHDT and CDR2 YYEEEE. CDR3 DNA sequence: TGTGCCAGCAGCTTCTGGGCGAGGAACACCGGGGAGCTGTTTTTT. Protein sequence: CASSFWARNTGELFF. Together with reference TRBV5-6 and TRBJ2-2, the CDR3 gives the full variable domain: DAGVTQSPTHLIKTRGQQVTLRCSPKSGHDTVSWYQQALGQGPQFIFQYYEEEERQRGNFPDRFSGHQFPNYSSELNVNALLLGDSALYLCASSFWARNTGELFFGEGSRLTVL.

The chain links TRBV11-2 to TRBJ2-3; the match to TRBD2 covers 12 bases. The CDR3 length is 16 residues. Germline V gene data show CDR1 as SGHAT and CDR2 as FQNNGV. The V and J ends lost 5 bases and 3 bases, in that order; junction bases with no gene match: 6. CDR3: CASSPLAGGSTDTQYF. The CDR3 coding sequence is TGTGCCAGCAGCCCACTAGCGGGAGGCTCGACAGATACGCAGTATTTT.

The sample holds one count of this clone. The chain uses TRBV10-3 and TRBJ2-5; TRBD1 might be the D (6 bases). Gene TRBJ2-7 matches the end of the DNA better, so the J call may be wrong. The CDR3 loop spans 12 amino acids. Looked up from germline, CDR1 is ENHRY and CDR2 is SYGVKD. CDR3 in DNA: TGTGCCACCTCTGGACAGCCCTACGAGCAGTACTTC. Translation: CATSGQPYEQYF.

The chain has TRBV6-1 and TRBJ2-7; 9 bases are shared with TRBD1. The length of the CDR3 is 15 residues. Germline V gene sequence: CDR1 MNHNS, CDR2 SASEGT. V lost 6 bases, J lost 2 bases, and 8 bases stayed unmatched. The CDR3 here is CASRGTGGAPYEQYF. The DNA for the CDR3 is TGTGCCAGCAGAGGAACAGGGGGCGCCCCCTACGAGCAGTACTTC.

This clone was observed a single time. The J gene is TRBJ1-1, the V gene TRBV30; TRBD1 aligns across 7 bases. The V gene end was trimmed by 7 bases and the J gene end by 8 bases; junction bases not matched to a gene: 7. The germline V gene encodes CDR1 GTSNPN and CDR2 SVGIG (reference sequence). The CDR3 is 11 residues long. CDR3 sequence reads: CALTRGQEAFF. The DNA for the CDR3 is TGTGCCTTGACGAGGGGACAGGAAGCTTTCTTT.

The chain has TRBV7-2 and TRBJ2-5; possibly TRBD1 or TRBD2 for D (5 bases each). This CDR3 is built from 18 residues. Germline lookup yields CDR1 SGHTA and CDR2 FQGNSA. Trimming removed 1 base at V and 4 bases at J, with 22 bases between. DNA of the CDR3: TGTGCCAGCAGCTTAGTTGGAGGTGGGGCACCTCGCCTAGAGACCCAGTACTTC. It is translated as CASSLVGGGAPRLETQYF.

The chain is built from TRBV10-2 and TRBJ1-1; 10 bases match TRBD1. The germline gives CDR1 WSHSY, CDR2 SAAADI. The CDR3 is 13 amino acids. V was pared by 4 bases and J by 5 bases, with 1 base of the junction left unmatched. The CDR3 protein is CASSGQGATEAFF. CDR3 coding DNA: TGCGCCAGCAGTGGACAGGGGGCAACTGAAGCTTTCTTT.

The chain couples TRBV18 to TRBJ2-3; 7 positions match TRBD1. The CDR3 has 14 amino acids. Germline V gene sequence: CDR1 KGHSH, CDR2 LQKENI. J lost 3 bases, V lost 2 bases, and 2 bases had no gene match. The CDR3 bases are TGTGCCAGCTCACCAACGGGACAGACAGATACGCAGTATTTT. Translation: CASSPTGQTDTQYF. The full variable domain, rest sourced from reference TRBV18 and TRBJ2-3, is NAGVMQNPRHLVRRRGQEARLRCSPMKGHSHVYWYRQLPEEGLKFMVYLQKENIIDESGMPKERFSAEFPKEGPSILRIQQVVRGDSAAYFCASSPTGQTDTQYFGPGTRLTVL.

The chain links TRBV20-1 to TRBJ2-5; D remains ambiguous. The J call could be wrong; TRBJ2-7 is a better fit for the DNA end. The CDR3 is 11 amino acids. Germline loops: CDR1 DFQATT, CDR2 SNEGSKA (reference sequence). The chain's CDR3 is CSANKAYEQYF. CDR3 sequence (DNA): TGCAGTGCAAATAAGGCATACGAGCAGTACTTC.

V usage is TRBV27 and J usage is TRBJ2-1, with unresolved D. The CDR3 has 11 residues. V lost 8 bases and J 8 bases, leaving 10 bases between the germline ends. Germline V gene data show CDR1 as MNHEY and CDR2 as SMNVEV (reference sequence). Written as DNA, the CDR3 is TGTGCCAGCCGTGCAACGGATGAGCAGTTCTTC. Translation gives CASRATDEQFF.

As for this clone: Other DNA sequences in this sample translate to the same CDR3. The CDR3 nucleotides are TGTGCCAGCAGCCGGACAGGGGGCGACACCGGGGAGCTGTTTTTT. Translation gives CASSRTGGDTGELFF. V usage is TRBV7-7 and J usage is TRBJ2-2; 11 bases are shared with TRBD1. This CDR3 has 15 residues. Germline V gene lookup returns CDR1 SSHAT and CDR2 FNYEAQ (reference sequence). The V segment lost 5 bases and the J segment 3 bases; nucleotides outside the gene matches: 2.